This T cell receptor (beta chain) was recorded in a study of shared clonotypes between healthy human individuals. Whole-study results and caveats: Genetic and exposure-history diversity was limited by the small donor number. Approximately 5% was the fraction of naive CD4 clonotypes found shared across a few donors.

The material for each subset, its genomic DNA, was split evenly across several immunoSEQ plates. Using immunoSEQ multiplex PCR, the repertoire was profiled, and TCRdb retains in-frame clones only, with some absent. This repertoire shows 2,100,000 or so clones, approximately 95% found once; its top ten account for around 0.13%. Memory CD4+ cells were the fraction left after CD45RA+ naive selection. Germline CDR1 LNHDA, CDR2 SQIVND (reference sequence). V lost 6 bases to trimming and J lost 6 bases; unmatched junction nucleotides: 9. The length of the CDR3 is 15 residues. Of note for this clone: Its antigen is unidentified.

The receptor's source is a man between 18 and 35 years old in good health. Sequencing was performed on naive CD4+ T cells sorted from blood. Subset meaning: CD45RA+ positively selected. V and J are TRBV19 and TRBJ2-3, with TRBD1 matching 10 bases. CDR3 nucleotide sequence: TGTGCCAGTAGCCCCCCCGGGACAGGGGTGGATACGCAGTATTTT. It is translated as CASSPPGTGVDTQYF.